Shown below are 29 T cell receptor beta chains from a single sample sequenced in a study of blood T cell repertoires in COVID-19. Assay: immunoSEQ multiplex PCR; the TCRdb copy retains only in-frame clones and omits some. The table has 150,000 to 200,000 clones, 87% seen once. The sequenced sample consisted of peripheral blood. The receptors come from a man aged 55 to 70 with active or convalescent COVID-19.

This sequence joins TRBV5-1 and TRBJ2-3; D gene uncertain. The CDR3 length is 15 residues. The V gene lost 2 bases and the J gene lost 8 bases, with 18 bases spanning the gap. CDR1 is SGHRS and CDR2 is YFSETQ in the germline V gene. In nucleotides, the CDR3 is TGCGCCAGCAGCTTTGCCGGAGCGCAACTCGGTACGCAGTATTTT. Translated, it gives CASSFAGAQLGTQYF.

The chain employs TRBV9 and TRBJ1-2; D not resolved. Deletions cut 3 bases from V and 5 bases from J, with 14 bases between. Germline V gene sequence: CDR1 SGDLS, CDR2 YYNGEE. CDR3 length equals 14 residues. The CDR3 DNA reads as TGTGCCAGCAGCGGGCCTTCGGGGTTTTATGGCTACACCTTC. Translated, it gives CASSGPSGFYGYTF.

The rearrangement uses TRBV10-3 and TRBJ2-5; tentative D call: TRBD2 (6 bases). Trimming cost V 10 bases and J 5 bases, with 20 bases left between them. Germline CDR1 reads ENHRY; CDR2 reads SYGVKD. The CDR3 has 14 residues. The CDR3 spells CATLDALGGETQYF. DNA for the CDR3: TGTGCCACCCTAGACGCCCTCGGAGGGGAGACCCAGTACTTC.

The V and J genes are TRBV5-1 and TRBJ2-1; TRBD2 agrees at 11 bases. Germline CDR1 and CDR2: SGHRS and YFSETQ. Germline trimming cut 3 bases from V and 8 bases from J; bases unmatched to any gene: 7. The CDR3 has 15 residues. In DNA, the CDR3 is TGCGCCAGCAGCTCAGGCAATAGCGGGGGGGATGAGCAGTTCTTC. It translates to CASSSGNSGGDEQFF. The complete variable domain, with remaining parts taken from reference TRBV5-1 and TRBJ2-1, reads KAGVTQTPRYLIKTRGQQVTLSCSPISGHRSVSWYQQTPGQGLQFLFEYFSETQRNKGNFPGRFSGRQFSNSRSEMNVSTLELGDSALYLCASSSGNSGGDEQFFGPGTRLTVL.

The genes are TRBV15 and TRBJ1-3, with D possibly TRBD1 on 5 matching bases. The germline V gene encodes CDR1 LNHNV and CDR2 YYDKDF (reference sequence). Trimming cost V 5 bases and J 2 bases, with 13 bases left between them. The CDR3 is 15 amino acids. CDR3 DNA sequence: TGTGCCACCAGCGCGGAAGGGGCCCCTGGAAACACCATATATTTT. Translating it yields CATSAEGAPGNTIYF.

V gene TRBV6-1 combines with J gene TRBJ2-1, with D possibly being TRBD1 (6 bases). This CDR3 has 16 residues. Looked up from germline, CDR1 is MNHNS and CDR2 is SASEGT. V lost 4 bases and J 0 bases, leaving 13 bases between the germline ends. CDR3 sequence reads: CASSARKGVSYNEQFF. CDR3 bases: TGTGCCAGCAGTGCCAGAAAGGGGGTCTCCTACAATGAGCAGTTCTTC.

The chain combines TRBV5-1 with TRBJ1-5; the D gene is possibly TRBD1 (5 bases). Germline V lookup: CDR1 SGHRS, CDR2 YFSETQ. This CDR3 contains 17 residues. V was clipped by 4 bases and J by 0 bases, with 17 bases between them. CDR3 sequence (DNA): TGCGCCAGCAGCCGGTCAGGGATGAGAAATAGCAATCAGCCCCAGCATTTT. It codes for CASSRSGMRNSNQPQHF.

The CDR3, as DNA: TGTGCCAGCAGCTTGGGTTCGGACAGGGCGGCGAACACCATATATTTT. This sequence encodes CASSLGSDRAANTIYF. The chain recombines TRBV5-6 with TRBJ1-3, with TRBD1 matching 8 bases. Germline CDR1 SGHDT, CDR2 YYEEEE. The CDR3 contains 16 residues. V trimming: 0 bases; J trimming: 7 bases; junction bases outside the gene matches: 9.

This rearrangement joins TRBV10-3 to TRBJ2-1; weak D call: TRBD2 (5 bases). The CDR3 covers 15 residues. The V end lost 6 bases, the J end lost 9 bases, and 21 bases lay between the germline ends. Per germline, CDR1 ENHRY and CDR2 SYGVKD. CDR3 in amino acids: CAISDSGNKESEQFF. The CDR3 nucleotides read TGTGCCATCAGCGACTCCGGGAATAAAGAGAGTGAGCAGTTCTTC.

The chain carries TRBV18 and TRBJ1-4; 11 bases are shared with TRBD1. J gave up 6 bases and V 2 bases, and 2 bases lay outside the gene matches. Looked up from germline, CDR1 is KGHSH and CDR2 is LQKENI. The CDR3 extends over 15 amino acids. CDR3 sequence: CASSPTGQGDEKLFF. For the CDR3, the DNA is TGTGCCAGCTCACCAACGGGACAGGGGGATGAAAAACTGTTTTTT.

DNA of the CDR3: TGTGCCAGCAGCGTCGTTAGCGGGGGGGCTGGCACAGATACGCAGTATTTT. As protein: CASSVVSGGAGTDTQYF. This chain joins TRBV9 and TRBJ2-3; 11 nucleotides agree with TRBD2. V lost 2 bases to trimming and J lost 1 base; unmatched junction nucleotides: 6. Germline CDR1 is SGDLS and CDR2 is YYNGEE. CDR3 size: 17 residues.

With respect to this clone: An end of the junction differs from the germline gene, which may be a read error. The chain combines TRBV10-2 with TRBJ2-7; D unclear. The CDR3 covers 11 residues. Germline CDR1 WSHSY, CDR2 SAAADI. The CDR3 coding sequence is TGCGCCAGCCGTGAATATCGCGAGCAGTACTTC. This translates into CASREYREQYF.

The chain carries TRBV6-5 and TRBJ1-6; TRBD1 is a possible D gene (6 bases). Trimming took 5 bases from V and 9 from J, leaving 14 bases between them. The V gene's germline CDR1 is MNHEY and CDR2 SVGAGI. This CDR3 has 14 residues. The CDR3 nucleotides are TGTGCCAGCAGTAAGGACAGAATCGGTTCACCCCTCCACTTT. This gives the protein CASSKDRIGSPLHF.

The chain links TRBV2 to TRBJ1-6; D remains unclear. V lost 6 bases, J lost 5 bases, and 8 bases lay in between. Germline assignment: CDR1 SNHLY and CDR2 FYNNEI. The CDR3 has 13 residues. This chain's CDR3 is CASRAINNSPLHF. The CDR3, as DNA: TGTGCCAGCAGAGCTATTAATAATTCACCCCTCCACTTT. The full variable domain, with the rest looked up from reference TRBV2 and TRBJ1-6, is EPEVTQTPSHQVTQMGQEVILRCVPISNHLYFYWYRQILGQKVEFLVSFYNNEISEKSEIFDDQFSVERPDGSNFTLKIRSTKLEDSAMYFCASRAINNSPLHFGNGTRLTVT.

The CDR3 DNA follows: TGTGCCATCAGGGACACTAGCGGGGGGGCCCCCGGCACAGATACGCAGTATTTT. It specifies CAIRDTSGGAPGTDTQYF. This chain connects TRBV10-3 to TRBJ2-3; 13 bases agree with TRBD2. The germline V gene encodes CDR1 ENHRY and CDR2 SYGVKD. V shed 6 bases, J shed 1 base, and the junction held 10 bases outside the gene matches. The CDR3 is 18 amino acids.

V usage is TRBV3-1 (or the pseudogene TRBV3-2) and J usage is TRBJ1-4, with a possible D match to TRBD1 (6 bases). Germline V gene data show CDR1 as LGHDT and CDR2 as YNNKEL (reference sequence). V was trimmed by 4 bases and J by 8 bases, leaving 20 bases between them. The CDR3 totals 16 residues. CDR3 sequence (DNA): TGTGCCAGCAGCCCCCCGGGGGGCCGGTCTGGGGAAAAACTGTTTTTT. This sequence encodes CASSPPGGRSGEKLFF.

On this clone: This sample includes further DNA sequences coding for the same CDR3. CDR3 coding DNA: TGTGCCAGCAGTTACCTTGGCAGGGGAAGCTCCTACGAGCAGTACTTC. Its protein is CASSYLGRGSSYEQYF. The chain carries TRBV6-5 and TRBJ2-7; possibly TRBD1 for D (6 bases). Trimming pared 2 bases from V and 0 bases from J, leaving 14 bases between. Germline loops: CDR1 MNHEY, CDR2 SVGAGI. The CDR3 is 16 residues long.

The gene calls are TRBV5-1 and TRBJ1-2, with a possible D match to TRBD1 (6 bases). V dropped 5 bases and J dropped 0 bases, with 14 bases sitting between them. This CDR3 has 15 amino acids. Germline CDR1 is SGHRS and CDR2 is YFSETQ. The DNA of the CDR3 is TGCGCCAGCAGAACCTCGGACAGAGCTAACTATGGCTACACCTTC. This translates into CASRTSDRANYGYTF.

The chain recombines TRBV2 with TRBJ2-6; TRBD1 is a possible D gene (6 bases). The germline V gene has CDR1 SNHLY and CDR2 FYNNEI. Trimming removed 4 bases at V and 6 bases at J, with 16 bases between. CDR3 length equals 16 residues. The CDR3 spells CASSVRDTGPANVLTF. CDR3 coding DNA: TGTGCCAGCAGTGTCCGCGATACAGGGCCGGCCAACGTCCTGACTTTC.

This chain connects TRBV5-1 to TRBJ1-2, with 12 bases identical to TRBD1. Germline V gene sequence: CDR1 SGHRS, CDR2 YFSETQ. J lost 8 bases, V lost 4 bases, and 12 bases had no gene match. The CDR3 loop spans 16 amino acids. Here the CDR3 reads CASSPLPGQGAVGYTF. The CDR3 nucleotides are TGCGCCAGCAGCCCCTTACCGGGACAGGGGGCAGTCGGCTACACCTTC. Drawing the rest from reference TRBV5-1 and TRBJ1-2, the complete variable domain is KAGVTQTPRYLIKTRGQQVTLSCSPISGHRSVSWYQQTPGQGLQFLFEYFSETQRNKGNFPGRFSGRQFSNSRSEMNVSTLELGDSALYLCASSPLPGQGAVGYTFGSGTRLTVV.

The chain carries TRBV2 and TRBJ2-3, with 7 bases that match TRBD2. The CDR3 is 15 amino acids. J was trimmed by 2 bases and V by 7 bases; bases with no gene match: 9. From germline, CDR1 is SNHLY and CDR2 FYNNEI. DNA for the CDR3: TGTGCCAGCACGCGGCTAGCGGAGAACACAGATACGCAGTATTTT. This gives the protein CASTRLAENTDTQYF.

The rearrangement uses TRBV9 and TRBJ1-2; 7 positions agree with TRBD1. Germline assignment: CDR1 SGDLS and CDR2 YYNGEE. CDR3 length equals 15 residues. V dropped 4 bases and J dropped 4; count of bases not matched to a gene: 10. The CDR3 region is CASSPDQGGTYGYTF. CDR3 sequence (DNA): TGTGCCAGCAGCCCAGATCAGGGGGGTACCTATGGCTACACCTTC.

This clone was detected only once. CDR3 coding DNA: TGTGCCAGCAGCTTGGTGGCAGGGGTCGATAATTCACCCCTCCACTTT. Its protein is CASSLVAGVDNSPLHF. This chain connects TRBV5-6 to TRBJ1-6; the D gene is possibly TRBD1 (6 bases). Trimming took 0 bases from V and 5 from J, leaving 12 bases between them. CDR3 length: 16 amino acids. Germline V gives CDR1 SGHDT, CDR2 YYEEEE. Drawing the rest from reference TRBV5-6 and TRBJ1-6, the complete variable domain is DAGVTQSPTHLIKTRGQQVTLRCSPKSGHDTVSWYQQALGQGPQFIFQYYEEEERQRGNFPDRFSGHQFPNYSSELNVNALLLGDSALYLCASSLVAGVDNSPLHFGNGTRLTVT.

The chain recombines TRBV3-1 (or the pseudogene TRBV3-2) with TRBJ2-1; D may be TRBD2 (5 bases). In germline, CDR1 is LGHDT, CDR2 YNNKEL (reference sequence). The CDR3 extends over 15 amino acids. V gave up 4 bases and J gave up 2 bases, with 12 bases separating them. CDR3: CASSRPSLAYNEQFF. The DNA for the CDR3 is TGTGCCAGCAGCCGGCCTAGCCTCGCCTACAATGAGCAGTTCTTC.

Concerning this clone: Other DNA sequences of this sample code for an identical CDR3. J is TRBJ2-1 and V is TRBV7-7; TRBD1 matches at 10 bases. The CDR3 length is 15 residues. V shed 4 bases and J 3 bases; nucleotides not matched to a gene: 3. Per germline, CDR1 SSHAT and CDR2 FNYEAQ (reference sequence). The CDR3 protein is CASSSGTGVYNEQFF. In nucleotides, the CDR3 is TGTGCCAGCAGCTCCGGGACAGGGGTCTACAATGAGCAGTTCTTC.

V and J are TRBV9 and TRBJ2-3, with 10 bases fitting TRBD2. The CDR3 is made up of 15 amino acids. Germline V lookup: CDR1 SGDLS, CDR2 YYNGEE. V gave up 0 bases and J gave up 5 bases; unmatched junction bases: 3. For the CDR3, the DNA is TGTGCCAGCAGCGTAGGGACTAGCGGTGGAGATACGCAGTATTTT. Residues: CASSVGTSGGDTQYF.

The chain uses TRBV18 and TRBJ1-5, with TRBD1 matching over 8 bases. This CDR3 contains 20 residues. The V gene end was trimmed by 3 bases and the J gene end by 0 bases; junction bases not matched to a gene: 16. Germline values: CDR1 KGHSH, CDR2 LQKENI. This CDR3 reads CASSPIKIQGVGTSNQPQHF. CDR3 DNA: TGTGCCAGCTCACCGATCAAAATACAGGGGGTGGGTACTAGCAATCAGCCCCAGCATTTT.

The chain recombines TRBV27 with TRBJ2-1; possible D gene TRBD2, 7 bases. Germline V gives CDR1 MNHEY, CDR2 SMNVEV (reference sequence). This CDR3 has 11 amino acids. The V gene lost 6 bases and the J gene lost 15 bases, with 15 bases spanning the gap. CDR3 DNA sequence: TGTGCCAGCAGCCAGGGAGGGGGTGCGTTCTTC. This codes for CASSQGGGAFF.

The sample holds many counts of this clone. This chain connects TRBV30 to TRBJ1-2, with 7 bases matching TRBD1. CDR3 size: 11 residues. Germline CDR1 and CDR2: GTSNPN and SVGIG (reference sequence). Trimming removed 7 bases from V and 8 bases from J; junction bases left unmatched: 7. The DNA of the CDR3 is TGTGCCTCCCACAGGGGAGAGGGCTACACCTTC. Its translation is CASHRGEGYTF.